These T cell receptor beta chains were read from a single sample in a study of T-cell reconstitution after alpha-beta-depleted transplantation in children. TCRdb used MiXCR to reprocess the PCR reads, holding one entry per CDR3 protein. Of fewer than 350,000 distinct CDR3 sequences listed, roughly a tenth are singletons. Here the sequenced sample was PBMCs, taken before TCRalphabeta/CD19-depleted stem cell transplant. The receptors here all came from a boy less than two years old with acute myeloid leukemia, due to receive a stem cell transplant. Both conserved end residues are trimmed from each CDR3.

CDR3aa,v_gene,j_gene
ASSLGLAGPSYNEQF,TRBV5-1,TRBJ2-1
ASSLRGSGGADTQY,TRBV7-2,TRBJ2-3
SAGGQGGGYT,TRBV29-1,TRBJ1-2
ATSRRDIYNEQF,TRBV15,TRBJ2-1
ASSLVWDRGHREQF,TRBV5-1,TRBJ2-1
ASSQDRTSGGEQY,TRBV4-2,TRBJ2-7
ASSLARLAGDNEQF,TRBV7-2,TRBJ2-1
ASSQTSRETQY,TRBV3-1,TRBJ2-5
ATRAGGPQETQY,TRBV24-1,TRBJ2-5
ASSLVPAGGQNTQY,TRBV11-1,TRBJ2-3
ASSLAAGLNTGELF,TRBV5-1,TRBJ2-2
ASSQDDLEETQY,TRBV14,TRBJ2-5
ASSLFLAPSTDTQY,TRBV7-3,TRBJ2-3
ASSHSSYEQY,TRBV3-1,TRBJ2-7
ASSTGTTGGYEQY,TRBV19,TRBJ2-7
ASSPGDSVSYEQY,TRBV5-1,TRBJ2-7
ASSLTAGYNEQF,TRBV7-3,TRBJ2-1
ASSPQGQAYNEQF,TRBV27,TRBJ2-1
ASRLQGVTDTQY,TRBV12-3/TRBV12-4,TRBJ2-3
SVAGTSWDSGNTIY,TRBV29-1,TRBJ1-3
SARWGEGYGYT,TRBV29-1,TRBJ1-2
ASSPGLSYNEQF,TRBV18,TRBJ2-1
ARRRSDTQY,TRBV7-2,TRBJ2-3
ASSLEGQSFAGNTIY,TRBV5-1,TRBJ1-3
ASSTRQGVYSPLH,TRBV28,TRBJ1-6
SARDPPGLGYNEQF,TRBV20-1,TRBJ2-1
SAGGVSSYNEQF,TRBV20-1,TRBJ2-1
ASSPGQGTDTQY,TRBV5-1,TRBJ2-3
AISDLQRRQPQH,TRBV10-3,TRBJ1-5
ASSFGLIAEAF,TRBV12-3/TRBV12-4,TRBJ1-1
ASSLKQSYEQY,TRBV5-1,TRBJ2-7
ASSFLTSGSKKDEQF,TRBV12-3/TRBV12-4,TRBJ2-1
ASTIGGLSSYEQY,TRBV12-3/TRBV12-4,TRBJ2-7
ASTPSSGRGGTDTQY,TRBV28,TRBJ2-3
SARGTSEHEQF,TRBV20-1,TRBJ2-1
SARIGSGNQPQH,TRBV20-1,TRBJ1-5
ASSILRESQETQY,TRBV28,TRBJ2-5
ASSPNREITEAF,TRBV12-3/TRBV12-4,TRBJ1-1
ASSSRDYTEAF,TRBV5-1,TRBJ1-1